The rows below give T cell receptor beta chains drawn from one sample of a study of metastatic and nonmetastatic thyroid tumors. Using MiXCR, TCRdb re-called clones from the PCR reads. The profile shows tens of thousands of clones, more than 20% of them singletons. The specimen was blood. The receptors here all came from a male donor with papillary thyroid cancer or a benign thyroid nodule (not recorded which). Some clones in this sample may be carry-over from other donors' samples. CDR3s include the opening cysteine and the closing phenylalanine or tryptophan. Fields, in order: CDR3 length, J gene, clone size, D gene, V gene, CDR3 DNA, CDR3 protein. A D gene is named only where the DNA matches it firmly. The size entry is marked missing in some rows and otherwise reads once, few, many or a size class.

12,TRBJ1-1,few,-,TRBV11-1,TGTGCCAGCAGCTTAGCTGGCAGTGAAGCTTTCTTT,CASSLAGSEAFF
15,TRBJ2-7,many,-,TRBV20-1,TGCAGTGCTAGAGACCCCGGGACTTCCTCCTACGAGCAGTACTTC,CSARDPGTSSYEQYF
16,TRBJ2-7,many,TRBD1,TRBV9,TGTGCCAGCAGCGCAGGACCGGGACAGGGGTTCTACGAGCAGTACTTC,CASSAGPGQGFYEQYF
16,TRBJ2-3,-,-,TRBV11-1,TGTGCCAGCAGCCTCGCCCCCGGGACTTCCACAGATACGCAGTATTTT,CASSLAPGTSTDTQYF
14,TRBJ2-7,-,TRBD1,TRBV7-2,TGTGCCAGCAGCTTACGACAGGGGGCCTACGAGCAGTACTTC,CASSLRQGAYEQYF
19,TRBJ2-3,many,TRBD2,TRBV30,TGTGCCTCTTCACCCGCCCCGGGACTAGCCGCTTCTAGCACAGATACGCAGTATTTT,CASSPAPGLAASSTDTQYF
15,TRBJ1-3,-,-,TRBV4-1,TGCGCCAGCAGCCACCTCACACGCTCTGGAAACACCATATATTTT,CASSHLTRSGNTIYF
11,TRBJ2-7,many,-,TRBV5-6,TGTGCCAGCGGGGCCCATTACGAGCAGTACTTC,CASGAHYEQYF
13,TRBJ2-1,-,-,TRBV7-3,TGTGCCAGCAGCTTTGGGTGCGACAATGAGCAGTTCTTC,CASSFGCDNEQFF
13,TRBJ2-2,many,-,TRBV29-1,TGCAGCGCTAAAACAGGGAACACCGGGGAGCTGTTTTTT,CSAKTGNTGELFF
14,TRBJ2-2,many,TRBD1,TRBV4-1,TGCGCCAGCAGCGGACAGGTGGGCACCGGGGAGCTGTTTTTT,CASSGQVGTGELFF
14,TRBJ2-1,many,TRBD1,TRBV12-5,TGTGCTAGTGGTTTGGAGGGGGCAGACAATGAGCAGTTCTTC,CASGLEGADNEQFF
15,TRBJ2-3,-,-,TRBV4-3,TGCGCCAGCAGCCAAGACAGGTCTAGCACAGATACGCAGTATTTT,CASSQDRSSTDTQYF
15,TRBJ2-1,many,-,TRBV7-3,TGTGCCAGCAGCTCATTGGGGACTCATGGGAATGAGCAGTTCTTC,CASSSLGTHGNEQFF
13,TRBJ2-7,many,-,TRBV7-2,TGTGCCAGCAGCTTCCTTTCAGGGCACGAGCAGTACTTC,CASSFLSGHEQYF
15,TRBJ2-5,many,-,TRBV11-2,TGTGCCAGCAGCCGGACAGGGAGGGAACAAGAGACCCAGTACTTC,CASSRTGREQETQYF
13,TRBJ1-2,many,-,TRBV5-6,TGTGCCAGCAGCTTCGCAACGGCTAGAGGCTACACCTTC,CASSFATARGYTF
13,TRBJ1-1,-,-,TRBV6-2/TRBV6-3,TGTGCCTGCAGTTACTTACACAGCACTGAAGCTTTCTTT,CACSYLHSTEAFF
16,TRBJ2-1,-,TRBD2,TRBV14,TGTGCCAGCAGCCCACTACTAGCGGGAGCGGGTAATGAGCAGTTCTTC,CASSPLLAGAGNEQFF
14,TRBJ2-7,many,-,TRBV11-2,TGTGCCAGCAGCTTAGGACATTATAAGGGGGAGCAGTACTTC,CASSLGHYKGEQYF
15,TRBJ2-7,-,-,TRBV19,TGTGCCAGTAGCACCCTCGACATGCAGGGCTACGAGCAGTACTTC,CASSTLDMQGYEQYF
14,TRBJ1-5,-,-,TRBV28,TGTGCCACCAAGGGACCGTTAAGACGGCAGCCCCAGCATTTT,CATKGPLRRQPQHF
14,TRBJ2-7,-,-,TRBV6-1,TGTGCCAGTGACCGTGAACAAACGACCTACGAGCAGTACTTC,CASDREQTTYEQYF
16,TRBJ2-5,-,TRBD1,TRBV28,TGTGCCAGCAGTTTACCCGGGACAGCCGTACAAGAGACCCAGTACTTC,CASSLPGTAVQETQYF
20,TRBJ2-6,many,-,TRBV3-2,TGTGCCAGCAGCTTCCCGGGACTAGCGGGGGGTAACTCTGGGGCCAACGTCCTGACTTTC,CASSFPGLAGGNSGANVLTF